A selection of T cell receptor beta chains follows, all from one sample in a study of blood T cell repertoires in COVID-19. Only in-frame clones appear in the TCRdb table, and some are missing; sequencing was by immunoSEQ multiplex PCR. The table has hundreds of thousands of clones, roughly 90% seen once; the top ten hold about 7.3%. Sequencing was performed on peripheral blood. The receptors were gathered from a woman in her sixties or seventies with COVID-19, enrolled during active disease. Each CDR3 is given with its conserved first and last residue. The D gene is left open where the match is weak. The size field is filled for only some rows; it gives once, few, many or a size class.

DNA,CDR3,V,length,D,J,size
TGTGCCAGCGCCCAGATCTCTCGCACAGATACGCAGTATTTT,CASAQISRTDTQYF,TRBV3-1/TRBV3-2,14,-,TRBJ2-3,once
TGTGCCAGCAGCTCCGGACAGGGCACTGAAGCTTTCTTT,CASSSGQGTEAFF,TRBV7-2,13,TRBD1,TRBJ1-1,-
TGTGCCAGTAGTATAGTCGGGTTTAACACTGAAGCTTTCTTT,CASSIVGFNTEAFF,TRBV19,14,-,TRBJ1-1,-
TGTGCCAGCAGCCGCGGGAGTTACTACGAGCAGTACTTC,CASSRGSYYEQYF,TRBV27,13,TRBD2,TRBJ2-7,-
TGTGCCAGCAGCCCTTGGTCGAGCGGGGGGATTCACACAGATACGCAGTATTTT,CASSPWSSGGIHTDTQYF,TRBV3-1/TRBV3-2,18,TRBD2,TRBJ2-3,-
TGTGCCAGCAGCCAAGATTCCTCCGGACAGTTGACTGGCTACACCTTC,CASSQDSSGQLTGYTF,TRBV4-2,16,-,TRBJ1-2,-
TGTGCCAGCAGCCGAGGGCGACAGAGCTACAATGAGCAGTTCTTC,CASSRGRQSYNEQFF,TRBV7-8,15,-,TRBJ2-1,once
TGTGCCATCACCTGGGACAGCTCTGGAAACACCATATATTTT,CAITWDSSGNTIYF,TRBV10-3,14,TRBD1,TRBJ1-3,few
TGTGCCAGCAGCTTACAGGGGGCTGGTGGCTATGGCTACACCTTC,CASSLQGAGGYGYTF,TRBV5-4,15,TRBD1,TRBJ1-2,-
TGTGCCAGCAGCGTACAGCCCCCGGTCGGCCCAGGGGCCTTGGGCATTCAGTACTTC,CASSVQPPVGPGALGIQYF,TRBV7-2,19,-,TRBJ2-4,-
TGTGCCACCAGCAGAGATCTGGGGGCTGAAAAACTGTTTTTT,CATSRDLGAEKLFF,TRBV15,14,-,TRBJ1-4,-
TGTGCCAGCAGTCAGCGGGGACAAGAGACCCAGTACTTC,CASSQRGQETQYF,TRBV28,13,TRBD2,TRBJ2-5,-
TGTGCCAGCAGCTCCGGGACAGGGGACCCCTATAGCAATCAGCCCCAGCATTTT,CASSSGTGDPYSNQPQHF,TRBV21-1,18,-,TRBJ1-5,few